This TCR beta chain was captured by sequencing in a study of OX40 agonist ivuxolimab in advanced cancers. Study background: Previous treatment with anti-PD-1, anti-PD-L1 or anti-CTLA-4 therapy was allowed; under 50% had received some. Partial responses were achieved by three patients: one hepatocellular carcinoma, two cutaneous melanoma.

Germline values: CDR1 SGHAT, CDR2 FQNNGV. This CDR3 is 13 amino acids long. Deletions cut 0 bases from V and 5 bases from J, with 5 bases between. The protocol was immunoSEQ multiplex PCR, while the TCRdb copy is restricted to in-frame clones and leaves out a portion. The data show some 68,000 clones, approximately 86% seen once. Findings of the study overall: CD8+ T cells (on average) carried more expanded clones than CD4+ T cells.

This clone has only one observation. What it recognizes is unknown. The sequence was collected from an adult with an advanced solid tumor such as melanoma, head and neck, liver or kidney cancer. This sample comprised CD4+ or CD8+ T cells sorted from blood, obtained in a trial of the OX40 agonist ivuxolimab. The chain is built from TRBV11-2 and TRBJ1-5, with D unresolved. The CDR3 spells CASSLDGDQPQHF. The CDR3 nucleotides read TGTGCCAGCAGCTTAGATGGAGATCAGCCCCAGCATTTT.